This entry is about one T cell receptor beta chain. The germline V gene has CDR1 SGHDN and CDR2 FVKESK. The V gene end was trimmed by 0 bases and the J gene end by 4 bases; junction bases not matched to a gene: 8. There are 16 residues in the CDR3. This sample is part of a study of T cells in Graves' hyperthyroidism and ophthalmopathy. Authors of the study amplified TCR beta CDR3 regions from RNA transcripts. When the TCR CDR3 underwent first-round RT-PCR, the HTBI primer set was used. One entry per CDR3 protein results from TCRdb running MiXCR on the multiplex PCR reads. The sample shows hundreds of thousands of distinct CDR3 sequences, 14% of them seen only once.

The chain uses TRBV14 and TRBJ1-2, with TRBD1 identical over 7 bases. Material for sequencing was blood. This TCR derives from a woman in her 40s with Graves' hyperthyroidism. The CDR3 spells CASSQDVRGQIYGYTF. Written as DNA, the CDR3 is TGTGCCAGCAGCCAAGATGTGAGGGGGCAAATCTATGGCTACACCTTC.